This TCR beta chain was captured in a study of PD-1 blockade in mismatch repair-deficient tumors. Study observations and caveats: Rapid post-treatment expansion, then contraction, generally preceding radiologic response, marked tumor-resident clones.

A word on this clone: Its antigen is currently unknown.

Assay: immunoSEQ multiplex PCR; the TCRdb copy retains only in-frame clones and omits some. The table includes 100,000 or so clones, approximately 80% detected once. TCR sequencing covered a few patients who responded to pembrolizumab. The source material was peripheral blood, sampled approximately 35 weeks after starting pembrolizumab. This clonotype was obtained from an adult with mismatch repair-deficient cancer.

This chain's CDR3 is CASSFRDNEQFF. The CDR3 DNA reads as TGTGCCAGCAGCTTTCGTGACAATGAGCAGTTCTTC. This chain joins TRBV7-2 and TRBJ2-1; D unresolved. V was pared by 3 bases and J by 5 bases, with 5 bases between. Germline-derived CDR1 and CDR2 are SGHTA and FQGNSA. The CDR3 has 12 amino acids.